A single sample gave rise to the 9 T cell receptor beta chains below, sequenced in a study of shared clonotypes between healthy human individuals. Produced via immunoSEQ multiplex PCR; TCRdb's table is partial and in-frame only. Of around 2,000,000 clones listed, 85% to 95% are singletons. The sample consisted of naive CD4+ T cells sorted from blood. Subset: CD45RA+ positively selected. The receptors were gathered from a man between 18 and 35 years old in good health.

The chain has TRBV4-2 and TRBJ2-1, with 8 bases identical to TRBD2. Germline CDR1 reads LGHNA; CDR2 reads YNFKEQ. This CDR3 has 17 residues. With 0 bases clipped from V and 6 bases from J, the junction kept 10 bases outside the gene matches. CDR3 in DNA: TGTGCCAGCAGCCAAGAGGGGGTTTCCGGGACTAGCAATGAGCAGTTCTTC. Residues: CASSQEGVSGTSNEQFF.

In its sample, this clone was seen once. V is TRBV28 and J is TRBJ1-2, with D tentatively TRBD1 (6 bases). Germline CDR1 is MDHEN and CDR2 is SYDVKM. The CDR3 consists of 13 residues. Between the trimmed V and J ends, which lost 10 bases and 2 bases, there was a span of 14 bases. CDR3 in DNA: TGTGCCACCGCGATTGGACAGAACTATGGCTACACCTTC. It codes for CATAIGQNYGYTF.

The chain joins TRBV5-1 to TRBJ2-3; no clear D gene. Germline loops: CDR1 SGHRS, CDR2 YFSETQ. V was shortened by 0 bases and J by 6 bases, with 11 bases between the two germline ends. The CDR3 sequence is 14 residues long. In DNA form, the CDR3 reads TGCGCCAGCAGCTTGGTCGGTAGTGATGATACGCAGTATTTT. Its protein is CASSLVGSDDTQYF.

The gene calls are TRBV7-9 and TRBJ2-7; 9 nucleotides match TRBD1. The V and J ends lost 2 bases and 5 bases, in that order; junction bases with no gene match: 1. This CDR3 is 13 amino acids long. Germline CDR1 is SEHNR and CDR2 is FQNEAQ (reference sequence). The CDR3 protein is CASSLTGGNEQYF. The CDR3 DNA sequence: TGTGCCAGCAGCTTAACAGGGGGCAACGAGCAGTACTTC.

This sequence joins TRBV9 and TRBJ2-2; D not resolved. Germline CDR1 and CDR2: SGDLS and YYNGEE. V gave up 0 bases and J gave up 4 bases, with 10 bases separating them. The CDR3 has 15 amino acids. In DNA, the CDR3 is TGTGCCAGCAGCGTAGCCCAGTCCCCCACCGGGGAGCTGTTTTTT. It translates to CASSVAQSPTGELFF. Complete variable domain (other parts from reference TRBV9 and TRBJ2-2): DSGVTQTPKHLITATGQRVTLRCSPRSGDLSVYWYQQSLDQGLQFLIQYYNGEERAKGNILERFSAQQFPDLHSELNLSSLELGDSALYFCASSVAQSPTGELFFGEGSRLTVL.

The rearrangement joins TRBV6-5 to TRBJ2-2, with TRBD2 identical over 15 bases. The CDR3 is 16 amino acids. Germline CDR1 and CDR2: MNHEY and SVGAGI. Trimming cost V 3 bases and J 6 bases; bases outside gene matches: 2. CDR3 DNA sequence: TGTGCCAGCAGTTATGGACTAGCGGGAGGGCCCGGGGAGCTGTTTTTT. Residues: CASSYGLAGGPGELFF.

The rearrangement joins TRBV14 to TRBJ1-2, with 7 bases lining up with TRBD1. Germline values: CDR1 SGHDN, CDR2 FVKESK. J gave up 5 bases and V 4 bases, and 4 bases lay outside the gene matches. There are 13 residues in the CDR3. In DNA, the CDR3 is TGTGCCAGCAGCCCGCGACAGGGTTATGGCTACACCTTC. Protein sequence: CASSPRQGYGYTF.

This clone showed up just once. The genes are TRBV6-1 and TRBJ1-3; D is ambiguous. Germline V gives CDR1 MNHNS, CDR2 SASEGT. V lost 6 bases, J lost 3 bases, and 12 bases lay in between. This CDR3 is built from 14 residues. CDR3 sequence reads: CASRPGKSGNTIYF. The CDR3 bases are TGTGCCAGCAGGCCTGGGAAAAGTGGAAACACCATATATTTT.

As to this clone: Other nucleotide sequences in the sample specify the same CDR3. The chain employs TRBV18 and TRBJ2-1, with 11 bases that match TRBD2. J lost 9 bases, V lost 0 bases, and 7 bases had no gene match. CDR3 size: 16 residues. Per the germline V gene, CDR1 is KGHSH and CDR2 is LQKENI. The DNA of the CDR3 is TGTGCCAGCTCACCACCAATCCTAGCGGGGGGAGGTGAGCAGTTCTTC. This gives the protein CASSPPILAGGGEQFF.